The sequence of this T cell receptor (beta chain) was determined in a study of CD8 T cells in Susac syndrome. CD8+ and CD4+ T cells from blood underwent TCR beta sequencing. Controls were age- and sex-matched healthy donors. Negative isolation was used for CD8+ and CD4+ T cells and FACS enrichment for TEMRA cells. RNA totalling roughly 0.45 to 1 ug underwent reverse transcription with random hexamers. The method of amplification for TCR beta CDR3 was immunoSEQ multiplex PCR, covering 54 Vbeta and 13 Jbeta. Each CDR3 protein gets one entry after TCRdb re-called the immunoSEQ multiplex PCR reads with MiXCR. The sample records 100,000 or so distinct CDR3 sequences, 85% to 95% being singletons. The receptor was derived from a human donor in good health. The specimen was CD8+ T cells from PBMCs.

Here the CDR3 DNA reads TGTGCCAGCTCCCCGGGAGGGCCACCGAGCGGGGAGCTGTTTTTT. This sequence encodes CASSPGGPPSGELFF. The rearrangement joins TRBV18 to TRBJ2-2, with 8 nucleotides matching TRBD2. The germline gives CDR1 KGHSH, CDR2 LQKENI. CDR3 size: 15 residues. The ends lost 6 bases at V and 7 bases at J; junction bases unmatched: 10.